The rows below give T cell receptor beta chains drawn from one sample of a study of blood T cell repertoires in COVID-19. Assay: immunoSEQ multiplex PCR; the TCRdb copy retains only in-frame clones and omits some. Of about 440,000 clones detected, roughly 88% appear once; the ten largest clones hold around 13%. Sequenced sample: peripheral blood. These receptors were taken from a woman between 50 and 59 years old with COVID-19, enrolled during active disease. CDR3s include the opening cysteine and the closing phenylalanine or tryptophan. The D gene is left open where the match is weak. Size is stated for part of the rows, as once, few or many counts, or as a class when the clone is expanded.

d_call: TRBD2
j_call: TRBJ2-7
clone_size: few
v_call: TRBV4-1
cdr3_aa: CASSQEGLAGARYEQYF
cdr3_nt: TGCGCCAGCAGCCAAGAGGGACTAGCGGGGGCCCGCTACGAGCAGTACTTC

d_call: TRBD2
j_call: TRBJ2-7
clone_size: .
v_call: TRBV7-2
cdr3_aa: CASSPRTSPYEQYF
cdr3_nt: TGTGCCAGCAGCCCAAGGACTAGTCCGTACGAGCAGTACTTC

d_call: .
j_call: TRBJ2-1
clone_size: .
v_call: TRBV4-2
cdr3_aa: CASSQGVGAPNEQFF
cdr3_nt: TGTGCCAGCAGCCAAGGAGTTGGAGCCCCGAATGAGCAGTTCTTC

d_call: TRBD2
j_call: TRBJ2-1
clone_size: .
v_call: TRBV5-1
cdr3_aa: CASSFYPRLAGGNNEQFF
cdr3_nt: TGCGCCAGCAGCTTCTACCCCCGACTAGCGGGGGGCAACAATGAGCAGTTCTTC

d_call: .
j_call: TRBJ2-3
clone_size: .
v_call: TRBV5-4
cdr3_aa: CASSLDVAGPSTDTQYF
cdr3_nt: TGTGCCAGCAGCTTGGATGTGGCGGGGCCGAGCACAGATACGCAGTATTTT

d_call: TRBD1
j_call: TRBJ1-5
clone_size: .
v_call: TRBV7-2
cdr3_aa: CASSPFDRAWGNQPQHF
cdr3_nt: TGTGCCAGCAGCCCATTCGACAGGGCGTGGGGCAATCAGCCCCAGCATTTT

d_call: .
j_call: TRBJ2-2
clone_size: .
v_call: TRBV24-1
cdr3_aa: CATTGLEGELFF
cdr3_nt: TGTGCCACCACAGGGCTGGAGGGGGAGCTGTTTTTT

d_call: .
j_call: TRBJ2-5
clone_size: .
v_call: TRBV3-1/TRBV3-2
cdr3_aa: CASSPMISGTQYF
cdr3_nt: TGTGCCAGCAGTCCCATGATTTCAGGGACCCAGTACTTC

d_call: TRBD1
j_call: TRBJ1-4
clone_size: .
v_call: TRBV7-9
cdr3_aa: CASSLGQLNEKLFF
cdr3_nt: TGTGCCAGCAGCTTGGGACAGCTCAATGAAAAACTGTTTTTT

d_call: TRBD1
j_call: TRBJ1-5
clone_size: .
v_call: TRBV25-1
cdr3_aa: CASSEAGTGNNQPQHF
cdr3_nt: TGTGCCAGCAGTGAAGCCGGGACAGGAAACAATCAGCCCCAGCATTTT

d_call: TRBD1
j_call: TRBJ1-2
clone_size: .
v_call: TRBV29-1
cdr3_aa: CSGGTGEGYTF
cdr3_nt: TGCAGCGGAGGGACAGGGGAAGGCTACACCTTC

d_call: .
j_call: TRBJ2-7
clone_size: .
v_call: TRBV4-1
cdr3_aa: CASSQDQYTSYEQYF
cdr3_nt: TGCGCCAGCAGCCAAGATCAGTACACCTCCTACGAGCAGTACTTC

d_call: TRBD1
j_call: TRBJ1-5
clone_size: .
v_call: TRBV16
cdr3_aa: CASSEGATGQPQHF
cdr3_nt: TGTGCCAGCAGCGAGGGGGCGACGGGACAGCCCCAGCATTTT

d_call: TRBD2
j_call: TRBJ2-7
clone_size: .
v_call: TRBV24-1
cdr3_aa: CATSAKTSSEQYF
cdr3_nt: TGTGCCACCAGTGCTAAGACTAGCTCAGAGCAGTACTTC

d_call: .
j_call: TRBJ2-5
clone_size: .
v_call: TRBV9
cdr3_aa: CASSRRRGLQETQYF
cdr3_nt: TGTGCCAGCAGCCGTAGGCGGGGGCTCCAAGAGACCCAGTACTTC

d_call: TRBD1
j_call: TRBJ2-2
clone_size: .
v_call: TRBV29-1
cdr3_aa: CSVEGQGVGVNTGELFF
cdr3_nt: TGCAGCGTTGAAGGTCAGGGGGTCGGGGTGAACACCGGGGAGCTGTTTTTT

d_call: .
j_call: TRBJ2-1
clone_size: .
v_call: TRBV4-1
cdr3_aa: CASSQEESTDEQFF
cdr3_nt: TGCGCCAGCAGCCAAGAGGAGTCGACGGATGAGCAGTTCTTC

d_call: .
j_call: TRBJ1-3
clone_size: .
v_call: TRBV2
cdr3_aa: CASSLDSGSSGNTIYF
cdr3_nt: TGTGCCAGCAGTCTTGACTCGGGGTCGTCCGGAAACACCATATATTTT

d_call: TRBD1
j_call: TRBJ1-4
clone_size: .
v_call: TRBV5-1
cdr3_aa: CASSFPPGGNEKLFF
cdr3_nt: TGCGCCAGCAGCTTCCCTCCAGGGGGGAATGAAAAACTGTTTTTT

d_call: .
j_call: TRBJ1-1
clone_size: few
v_call: TRBV29-1
cdr3_aa: CSVDSNTEAFF
cdr3_nt: TGCAGCGTTGACTCTAACACTGAAGCTTTCTTT

d_call: .
j_call: TRBJ1-3
clone_size: .
v_call: TRBV5-1
cdr3_aa: CASSRGVSNSGNTIYF
cdr3_nt: TGCGCCAGCAGCCGCGGGGTTAGTAACTCTGGAAACACCATATATTTT

d_call: .
j_call: TRBJ1-1
clone_size: .
v_call: TRBV5-1
cdr3_aa: CASSLAPADNPGGTEAFF
cdr3_nt: TGCGCCAGCAGCTTGGCGCCGGCCGACAACCCGGGAGGGACTGAAGCTTTCTTT

d_call: .
j_call: TRBJ1-5
clone_size: .
v_call: TRBV2
cdr3_aa: CASSGEGFTHQPQHF
cdr3_nt: TGTGCCAGCAGCGGAGAGGGTTTTACTCATCAGCCCCAGCATTTT

d_call: TRBD1
j_call: TRBJ1-2
clone_size: .
v_call: TRBV28
cdr3_aa: CASSLMQGAHLYGYTF
cdr3_nt: TGTGCCAGCAGTTTAATGCAGGGGGCGCATCTTTATGGCTACACCTTC

d_call: .
j_call: TRBJ1-2
clone_size: .
v_call: TRBV11-2
cdr3_aa: CASSGPRVPYGYTF
cdr3_nt: TGTGCCAGCTCCGGCCCGAGGGTCCCCTATGGCTACACCTTC

d_call: TRBD1
j_call: TRBJ2-7
clone_size: .
v_call: TRBV6-1
cdr3_aa: CASSDRTGKDYEQYF
cdr3_nt: TGTGCCAGCAGTGACAGGACAGGAAAAGACTACGAGCAGTACTTC

d_call: TRBD2
j_call: TRBJ2-5
clone_size: .
v_call: TRBV7-9
cdr3_aa: CASSLWRGGVMRETQYF
cdr3_nt: TGTGCCAGCAGCTTATGGCGGGGGGGCGTCATGCGAGAGACCCAGTACTTC

d_call: .
j_call: TRBJ2-7
clone_size: .
v_call: TRBV27
cdr3_aa: CASSPQVDREQYF
cdr3_nt: TGTGCCAGCAGTCCTCAGGTGGATAGGGAGCAGTACTTC

d_call: TRBD1
j_call: TRBJ1-3
clone_size: .
v_call: TRBV4-1
cdr3_aa: CASSQNPTGTGNTIYF
cdr3_nt: TGCGCCAGCAGCCAAAACCCGACAGGGACAGGAAACACCATATATTTT

d_call: .
j_call: TRBJ2-1
clone_size: .
v_call: TRBV18
cdr3_aa: CASSPSSGDNEQFF
cdr3_nt: TGTGCCAGCTCACCATCTTCGGGAGACAATGAGCAGTTCTTC

d_call: TRBD1
j_call: TRBJ1-1
clone_size: .
v_call: TRBV12-3/TRBV12-4
cdr3_aa: CASSLGWTGVAFF
cdr3_nt: TGTGCCAGCAGTTTAGGTTGGACAGGAGTAGCTTTCTTT

d_call: .
j_call: TRBJ1-1
clone_size: once
v_call: TRBV19
cdr3_aa: CASSSNRAGDTEAFF
cdr3_nt: TGTGCCAGCTCGAGCAACAGGGCCGGGGACACTGAAGCTTTCTTT

d_call: .
j_call: TRBJ2-1
clone_size: .
v_call: TRBV7-3
cdr3_aa: CASNLAGRDNEQFF
cdr3_nt: TGTGCCAGCAACCTTGCGGGGAGAGACAATGAGCAGTTCTTC

d_call: .
j_call: TRBJ2-7
clone_size: .
v_call: TRBV14
cdr3_aa: CASSPPRQGYEQYF
cdr3_nt: TGTGCCAGCAGCCCCCCCCGTCAGGGTTACGAGCAGTACTTC

d_call: .
j_call: TRBJ1-2
clone_size: .
v_call: TRBV30
cdr3_aa: CAWTTGLGYYGYTF
cdr3_nt: TGTGCCTGGACTACTGGACTCGGGTACTATGGCTACACCTTC

d_call: .
j_call: TRBJ1-2
clone_size: .
v_call: TRBV4-2
cdr3_aa: CASSQVLDGGDGYTF
cdr3_nt: TGTGCCAGCAGCCAAGTGTTAGATGGGGGGGACGGCTACACCTTC

d_call: TRBD1
j_call: TRBJ2-2
clone_size: .
v_call: TRBV5-4
cdr3_aa: CASRKEGGGRELFF
cdr3_nt: TGTGCCAGCAGGAAGGAAGGGGGCGGGCGGGAGCTGTTTTTT

d_call: TRBD1
j_call: TRBJ1-1
clone_size: .
v_call: TRBV5-4
cdr3_aa: CASSLWQGAGTEAFF
cdr3_nt: TGTGCCAGCAGCTTGTGGCAGGGGGCGGGGACTGAAGCTTTCTTT

d_call: .
j_call: TRBJ1-3
clone_size: .
v_call: TRBV5-5
cdr3_aa: CASSSPYRDSGNTIYF
cdr3_nt: TGTGCCAGCAGCTCACCTTACAGGGACTCTGGAAACACCATATATTTT

d_call: .
j_call: TRBJ1-1
clone_size: .
v_call: TRBV30
cdr3_aa: CAWDRGGGTEAFF
cdr3_nt: TGTGCCTGGGACAGAGGGGGGGGCACTGAAGCTTTCTTT

d_call: .
j_call: TRBJ1-2
clone_size: .
v_call: TRBV19
cdr3_aa: CASSLQRQWTNYGYTF
cdr3_nt: TGTGCCAGTAGTCTTCAAAGACAGTGGACTAACTATGGCTACACCTTC

d_call: TRBD1
j_call: TRBJ1-2
clone_size: .
v_call: TRBV7-9
cdr3_aa: CASSLGSGGEGYTF
cdr3_nt: TGTGCCAGCAGCTTAGGCTCAGGGGGCGAGGGCTACACCTTC

d_call: TRBD1
j_call: TRBJ1-1
clone_size: .
v_call: TRBV7-3
cdr3_aa: CASSSGGTEAFF
cdr3_nt: TGTGCCAGCAGCTCAGGGGGGACTGAAGCTTTCTTT

d_call: .
j_call: TRBJ2-1
clone_size: .
v_call: TRBV12-3/TRBV12-4
cdr3_aa: CASSLGRHNEQFF
cdr3_nt: TGTGCCAGCAGTTTAGGGAGGCACAATGAGCAGTTCTTC

d_call: TRBD1
j_call: TRBJ1-2
clone_size: .
v_call: TRBV10-3
cdr3_aa: CAISESSGQGNPNYGYTF
cdr3_nt: TGTGCCATCAGTGAGTCCTCGGGACAGGGGAATCCTAACTATGGCTACACCTTC

d_call: TRBD2
j_call: TRBJ2-5
clone_size: few
v_call: TRBV6-1
cdr3_aa: CASSETQRGGSQYF
cdr3_nt: TGTGCCAGCAGTGAAACCCAACGGGGGGGGAGCCAGTACTTC

d_call: TRBD1
j_call: TRBJ1-5
clone_size: few
v_call: TRBV2
cdr3_aa: CASSAGQGAYQPQHF
cdr3_nt: TGTGCCAGCAGTGCGGGGCAGGGGGCATATCAGCCCCAGCATTTT

d_call: .
j_call: TRBJ2-1
clone_size: .
v_call: TRBV5-6
cdr3_aa: CASSLEASLAVNEQFF
cdr3_nt: TGTGCCAGCAGCTTGGAAGCCTCGTTGGCGGTGAATGAGCAGTTCTTC

d_call: TRBD2
j_call: TRBJ2-1
clone_size: .
v_call: TRBV5-4
cdr3_aa: CASSSRLAGGPSSYNEQFF
cdr3_nt: TGTGCCAGCAGCTCACGACTAGCGGGGGGCCCGAGCTCCTACAATGAGCAGTTCTTC

d_call: .
j_call: TRBJ1-3
clone_size: .
v_call: TRBV19
cdr3_aa: CASIRGISGNTIYF
cdr3_nt: TGTGCCAGCATCCGGGGGATTTCGGGAAACACCATATATTTT

d_call: .
j_call: TRBJ2-7
clone_size: .
v_call: TRBV11-2
cdr3_aa: CASSLGGNSYEQYF
cdr3_nt: TGTGCCAGCAGTTTAGGCGGTAACTCCTACGAGCAGTACTTC

d_call: .
j_call: TRBJ1-1
clone_size: .
v_call: TRBV9
cdr3_aa: CASSVGAVNTEAFF
cdr3_nt: TGTGCCAGCAGCGTAGGTGCGGTGAACACTGAAGCTTTCTTT

d_call: .
j_call: TRBJ2-7
clone_size: few
v_call: TRBV4-1
cdr3_aa: CASSPGQAYEQYF
cdr3_nt: TGCGCCAGCAGCCCAGGGCAGGCCTACGAGCAGTACTTC

d_call: TRBD2
j_call: TRBJ2-3
clone_size: .
v_call: TRBV10-3
cdr3_aa: CAISESSGGLTDTQYF
cdr3_nt: TGTGCCATCAGTGAGTCTAGCGGGGGCCTCACAGATACGCAGTATTTT

d_call: TRBD1
j_call: TRBJ1-5
clone_size: few
v_call: TRBV27
cdr3_aa: CASSPGTGGNQPQHF
cdr3_nt: TGTGCCAGCAGTCCGGGGACAGGGGGCAATCAGCCCCAGCATTTT

d_call: .
j_call: TRBJ1-2
clone_size: .
v_call: TRBV29-1
cdr3_aa: CSVDSGPGGGYTF
cdr3_nt: TGCAGCGTTGATTCCGGGCCAGGAGGTGGCTACACCTTC

d_call: .
j_call: TRBJ1-2
clone_size: once
v_call: TRBV5-6
cdr3_aa: CASRGTGSNGYTF
cdr3_nt: TGTGCCAGCAGAGGAACAGGGTCGAATGGCTACACCTTC

d_call: .
j_call: TRBJ2-1
clone_size: once
v_call: TRBV5-8
cdr3_aa: CASRPRSGTSYNEQFF
cdr3_nt: TGTGCCAGCAGACCACGATCAGGAACCTCCTACAATGAGCAGTTCTTC

d_call: TRBD1
j_call: TRBJ1-5
clone_size: .
v_call: TRBV12-3/TRBV12-4
cdr3_aa: CASSRGDQPQHF
cdr3_nt: TGTGCCAGCAGCAGGGGGGATCAGCCCCAGCATTTT